This passage covers 24 T cell receptor beta chains from one sample sequenced in a study of T cells in Graves' hyperthyroidism and ophthalmopathy (dated by TCRdb to between 2017 and 2020). The library was made by multiplex PCR. The listed sequencing device is Illumina HiSeq 2000. Amplification of TCR beta CDR3 regions was carried out from RNA transcripts. The TCR CDR3 was subjected to a first round of RT-PCR using the HTBI primer set and the Qiagen OneStep RT-PCR kit. The raw public reads went through TCRdb reprocessing: fastp at Q25, MiXCR clone calling, in-frame beta chains kept. Identical CDR3 proteins give one entry, which carries the most common genes and DNA. This sample comprises around 300,000 distinct CDR3 sequences, 22% of them detected only once. The ten largest clones represent around 62% of the sample. Sequenced material: blood. The receptors here all came from a man aged 30-40 years with Graves' ophthalmopathy.

The CDR3 nucleotides read TGTGCCAGCAGTTATACAGGGGGCAAGGATACGCAGTATTTT. Its translation is CASSYTGGKDTQYF. The rearrangement uses TRBV6-2 or TRBV6-3 and TRBJ2-3, with TRBD1 matching 9 bases. J gave up 6 bases and V 3 bases, and 4 bases lay outside the gene matches. The CDR3 length is 14 residues. The germline V gene encodes CDR1 MNHEY and CDR2 SVGEGT.

As for this clonotype: A read error may explain this, as a much larger clone is one base away. The chain joins TRBV20-1 to TRBJ2-5; TRBD2 agrees at 13 bases. The closer fit of TRBJ2-1 to the DNA end suggests the J call may be wrong. The germline V gene encodes CDR1 DFQATT and CDR2 SNEGSKA (reference sequence). The CDR3 is 15 residues long. The CDR3 reads CSAATSGRAGETQFF. The DNA for the CDR3 is TGCAGTGCTGCTACTAGCGGGAGGGCCGGAGAGACCCAGTTCTTC.

This clonotype was counted many times. The gene calls are TRBV18 and TRBJ2-5; D is unresolved. Trimming removed 2 bases at V and 2 bases at J, with 9 bases between. The CDR3 loop spans 14 amino acids. Germline CDR1 KGHSH, CDR2 LQKENI. CDR3 in amino acids: CASSPSERQETQYF. CDR3 bases: TGTGCCAGCTCACCAAGCGAGAGACAAGAGACCCAGTACTTC.

The chain is built from TRBV14 and TRBJ2-1, with 8 bases aligning to TRBD1. J gave up 5 bases and V 3 bases, and 9 bases lay outside the gene matches. Germline CDR1 and CDR2: SGHDN and FVKESK. This CDR3 has 16 residues. The CDR3 loop reads CASSHLPRTGNNEQFF. The CDR3 DNA reads as TGTGCCAGCAGCCACCTACCCCGGACAGGGAACAATGAGCAGTTCTTC. The complete variable domain, with remaining parts taken from reference TRBV14 and TRBJ2-1, reads EAGVTQFPSHSVIEKGQTVTLRCDPISGHDNLYWYRRVMGKEIKFLLHFVKESKQDESGMPNNRFLAERTGGTYSTLKVQPAELEDSGVYFCASSHLPRTGNNEQFFGPGTRLTVL.

The chain couples TRBV2 to TRBJ2-1, with D perhaps matching TRBD2 (6 bases). The V gene's germline CDR1 is SNHLY and CDR2 FYNNEI. Between the trimmed V and J ends, which lost 3 bases and 6 bases, there was a span of 18 bases. The CDR3 has 16 amino acids. DNA of the CDR3: TGTGCCAGCAGTGAGGGGACCTCGGGGGTGATCAATGAGCAGTTCTTC. It translates to CASSEGTSGVINEQFF.

This clonotype came up many times. The V call is TRBV20-1, the J call TRBJ2-1; D uncertain. CDR1 is DFQATT and CDR2 is SNEGSKA in the germline V gene (reference sequence). V lost 2 bases and J 10 bases, leaving 18 bases between the germline ends. CDR3 size: 14 residues. The CDR3 protein is CSARTLQKAIEQFF. In DNA form, the CDR3 reads TGCAGTGCTAGAACCCTCCAAAAAGCAATCGAGCAGTTCTTC.

In its sample, this clonotype was seen a few times. V is TRBV7-3 and J is TRBJ2-1, with 11 bases that match TRBD2. The V gene's germline CDR1 is SGHTA and CDR2 FQGTGA. The V gene end was trimmed by 5 bases and the J gene end by 7 bases; junction bases not matched to a gene: 19. This CDR3 has 19 residues. CDR3 sequence reads: CASSLGPRELAGARNEQFF. The CDR3 DNA reads as TGTGCCAGCAGCCTCGGTCCCCGTGAACTAGCGGGAGCGCGAAATGAGCAGTTCTTC.

The J gene is TRBJ2-2, the V gene TRBV19, with 12 nucleotides matching TRBD2. Germline values: CDR1 LNHDA, CDR2 SQIVND (reference sequence). The CDR3 is 18 amino acids. The J segment lost 5 bases and the V segment lost 7 bases, leaving 14 bases of the junction unmatched. The CDR3 loop reads CASMGRLAGEVGTGELFF. In nucleotides, the CDR3 is TGTGCCAGTATGGGGAGACTAGCGGGAGAAGTGGGGACCGGGGAGCTGTTTTTT. Full variable domain (remainder filled in from reference TRBV19 and TRBJ2-2): DGGITQSPKYLFRKEGQNVTLSCEQNLNHDAMYWYRQDPGQGLRLIYYSQIVNDFQKGDIAEGYSVSREKKESFPLTVTSAQKNPTAFYLCASMGRLAGEVGTGELFFGEGSRLTVL.

This clonotype was detected a few times. The chain has TRBV18 and TRBJ2-2; a possible D gene is TRBD1 (5 bases). The CDR3 length is 15 residues. The germline V gene encodes CDR1 KGHSH and CDR2 LQKENI. V was pared by 0 bases and J by 1 base, with 6 bases between. The CDR3 reads CASSPPQGNTGELFF. The CDR3 DNA is TGTGCCAGCTCACCACCGCAGGGGAACACCGGGGAGCTGTTTTTT.

V and J are TRBV5-1 and TRBJ2-1, with 12 bases matching TRBD2. CDR3 length equals 14 residues. Germline V gene sequence: CDR1 SGHRS, CDR2 YFSETQ. Trimming removed 3 bases from V and 9 bases from J; junction bases left unmatched: 4. The CDR3 coding sequence is TGCGCCAGCAGCTGGACTAGCGGGAACGCTGAGCAGTTCTTC. Protein sequence: CASSWTSGNAEQFF.

In its sample, this clonotype was seen a few times. V gene TRBV20-1 combines with J gene TRBJ2-1, with 16 bases matching TRBD2. With V trimmed by 6 bases and J by 2 bases, 4 bases remained unmatched. This CDR3 is 16 amino acids long. The germline gives CDR1 DFQATT, CDR2 SNEGSKA (reference sequence). In DNA form, the CDR3 reads TGCAGTGCCTTGGGACTAGCGGGAGGGGCCTACAATGAGCAGTTCTTC. Translated: CSALGLAGGAYNEQFF.

This clonotype was seen many times. V is TRBV30 and J is TRBJ2-1, with 8 nucleotides matching TRBD2. J lost 6 bases, V lost 2 bases, and 6 bases had no gene match. The CDR3 covers 14 residues. Germline V gene data show CDR1 as GTSNPN and CDR2 as SVGIG (reference sequence). CDR3 DNA: TGTGCCTGGAGTCCAAAGACTAGCGCCAATGAGCAGTTCTTC. Protein sequence: CAWSPKTSANEQFF.

V usage is TRBV9 and J usage is TRBJ2-3; TRBD1 agrees at 9 bases. After removal of 9 bases from V and 6 bases from J, the junction contained 17 bases not matched to a gene. The germline gives CDR1 SGDLS, CDR2 YYNGEE. This CDR3 region has 16 residues. The CDR3 nucleotides are TGTGCCACCAGTGACCCACAGGGGGCGTTAGGGGATACGCAGTATTTT. Residues: CATSDPQGALGDTQYF.

Details on this clonotype: A much larger clonotype is one base distant, so this may be a read error. V usage is TRBV2 and J usage is TRBJ2-1; tentative D call: TRBD1 (5 bases). The germline gives CDR1 SNHLY, CDR2 FYNNEI. This CDR3 is 19 amino acids long. CDR3 sequence reads: CASRGFKRQSSSPYNEQLF. The CDR3 bases are TGTGCCAGCAGGGGCTTTAAACGACAGTCTAGTTCCCCCTACAATGAGCAGCTCTTC.

This clonotype has ten or more counts. V and J are TRBV19 and TRBJ1-5; 9 bases align to TRBD1. The V and J ends lost 9 bases and 6 bases, in that order; junction bases with no gene match: 9. The germline V gene has CDR1 LNHDA and CDR2 SQIVND (reference sequence). CDR3 length equals 14 residues. CDR3 amino acids: CASMTGGTFQPQHF. DNA of the CDR3: TGTGCCAGCATGACAGGGGGGACGTTTCAGCCCCAGCATTTT.

This clonotype was counted ten times or more. The V gene is TRBV3-1, the J gene TRBJ2-1; 10 bases map to TRBD2. Germline assignment: CDR1 LGHDT and CDR2 YNNKEL (reference sequence). This CDR3 contains 15 residues. Unmatched junction bases numbered 9, after V lost 4 bases and J lost 9 bases. The CDR3 region is CASSPASGRAGEQFF. As DNA, the CDR3 is TGTGCCAGCAGCCCGGCGAGCGGGAGGGCCGGTGAGCAGTTCTTC.

This clonotype was seen a handful of times. This chain connects TRBV3-1 to TRBJ2-1; D not certain. Trimming cost V 1 base and J 7 bases, with 11 bases left between them. This CDR3 has 14 residues. Per the germline V gene, CDR1 is LGHDT and CDR2 is YNNKEL (reference sequence). The CDR3 bases are TGTGCCAGCAGCCAAGTGAGTCACAAAAATGAGCAGTTCTTC. Encoded protein: CASSQVSHKNEQFF.

This chain uses TRBV25-1 with TRBJ2-1, with a possible D match to TRBD2 (5 bases). The germline gives CDR1 MGHDK, CDR2 SYGVNS. Trimming stripped 9 bases from V and 7 bases from J, with 22 bases between. The length of the CDR3 is 15 residues. CDR3 protein: CASSPPGTARNEQFF. CDR3 bases: TGTGCCAGTAGTCCCCCGGGAACAGCTCGAAATGAGCAGTTCTTC.

This clonotype was observed many times. CDR3 in amino acids: CASSSRTSGSGNEQFF. The CDR3, as DNA: TGTGCCAGCAGTTCCAGGACTAGCGGGAGCGGGAATGAGCAGTTCTTC. This chain joins TRBV12-3 or TRBV12-4 and TRBJ2-1; the match to TRBD2 covers 13 bases. J gave up 7 bases and V 4 bases, and 7 bases lay outside the gene matches. The CDR3 totals 16 residues.

V is TRBV11-2 and J is TRBJ1-2; no clear D. The CDR3 covers 13 residues. V was shortened by 5 bases and J by 2 bases, with 9 bases between the two germline ends. Germline-derived CDR1 and CDR2 are SGHAT and FQNNGV. The CDR3 nucleotides are TGTGCCAGCAGCCAGGTGACAAACTATGGCTACACCTTC. This codes for CASSQVTNYGYTF. The complete variable domain, with remaining parts taken from reference TRBV11-2 and TRBJ1-2, reads EAGVAQSPRYKIIEKRQSVAFWCNPISGHATLYWYQQILGQGPKLLIQFQNNGVVDDSQLPKDRFSAERLKGVDSTLKIQPAKLEDSAVYLCASSQVTNYGYTFGSGTRLTVV.

This clonotype was counted at least ten times. The chain combines TRBV2 with TRBJ1-5; a weak D match, TRBD1 (5 bases). Per the germline V gene, CDR1 is SNHLY and CDR2 is FYNNEI. With 7 bases removed from V and 1 base from J, the gap between germline ends came to 11 bases. The CDR3 loop spans 14 amino acids. Written as DNA, the CDR3 is TGTGCCAGCACGTACGGGGGAAGCAATCAGCCCCAGCATTTT. Translating it yields CASTYGGSNQPQHF.

This clonotype was found a few times. The chain combines TRBV2 with TRBJ1-2; tentative D call: TRBD1 (5 bases). CDR1 and CDR2 from the germline V gene are SNHLY and FYNNEI. Trimming took off 4 bases at V and 4 bases at J, with 7 bases between the two ends. The CDR3 runs 12 residues. This CDR3 is CASSATVYGYTF. CDR3 nucleotide sequence: TGTGCCAGCAGTGCGACAGTCTATGGCTACACCTTC.

This clonotype was seen a handful of times. CDR3 sequence reads: CASSYLRETDTQYF. The DNA for the CDR3 is TGTGCCAGCAGTTACTTGCGGGAGACAGATACGCAGTATTTT. J is TRBJ2-3 and V is TRBV6-9, with 7 bases fitting TRBD2. J gave up 3 bases and V 3 bases, and 3 bases lay outside the gene matches. The CDR3 totals 14 residues. From germline, CDR1 is MNHGY and CDR2 SVAAGI.

The chain has TRBV9 and TRBJ2-1; D is unresolved. The CDR3 has 12 residues. The ends were cut back, 3 bases at V and 5 bases at J, with 6 bases in the middle. Germline V CDR1 and CDR2: SGDLS, YYNGEE. The CDR3 protein is CASSALNNEQFF. The CDR3 DNA reads TGTGCCAGCAGCGCCCTCAACAATGAGCAGTTCTTC. Supplemented by reference TRBV9 and TRBJ2-1, the full variable domain reads DSGVTQTPKHLITATGQRVTLRCSPRSGDLSVYWYQQSLDQGLQFLIQYYNGEERAKGNILERFSAQQFPDLHSELNLSSLELGDSALYFCASSALNNEQFFGPGTRLTVL.